The rows below give T cell receptor beta chains drawn from one sample of a study of blood T cell repertoires in COVID-19. Repertoires were generated with immunoSEQ multiplex PCR, while TCRdb's copy carries only in-frame clones and drops some. The sample holds under 200,000 clones; less than 90% are singletons and the top ten take around 9.9%. Material: peripheral blood. These receptors originate from a woman in her fifties or sixties with COVID-19, enrolled during active disease. The CDR3 runs from the conserved cysteine through the conserved F or W. The D gene is left open where the match is weak. The size field is filled for only some rows; it gives once, few, many or a size class.

>TRBV30|TRBJ2-1|TRBD1|NA
TGTGCCTGGAGTACGGGACAGGGGGTTAATGAGCAGTTCTTC
CAWSTGQGVNEQFF
>TRBV13|TRBJ1-1|TRBD1|NA
TGTGCCAGCAGCTCACAGGGGGGCACTGAAGCTTTCTTT
CASSSQGGTEAFF
>TRBV19|TRBJ1-2|TRBD1|NA
TGTGCCAGTAGTACCCTTGGGACAGGGGCCACCGGGGGCTACACCTTC
CASSTLGTGATGGYTF
>TRBV3-1/TRBV3-2|TRBJ1-3|TRBD1|few
TGTGCCAGCAGCCAAGGTCAGGGGGGTGGAAACACCATATATTTT
CASSQGQGGGNTIYF
>TRBV21-1|TRBJ2-3|NA|NA
TGTGCCAGCAGCGTACGGACCCCGGACAGGGAGGGGGATACGCAGTATTTT
CASSVRTPDREGDTQYF
>TRBV9|TRBJ1-2|TRBD1|once
TGTGCCAGCAGCGTAAATATATTTGGACAGGGGGCAGGTGGCTACACCTTC
CASSVNIFGQGAGGYTF
>TRBV5-4|TRBJ1-6|TRBD1|NA
TGTGCCAGCAGCCCACTAGGGACAGTAAATTCACCCCTCCACTTT
CASSPLGTVNSPLHF
>TRBV25-1|TRBJ1-1|NA|NA
TGTGCCAGCAGTGAATTTGAGGGTTGGACTGAAGCTTTCTTT
CASSEFEGWTEAFF
>TRBV19|TRBJ1-2|TRBD1|NA
TGTGCCAGTAGTATGGCCCAGGGGGCCTACTATGGCTACACCTTC
CASSMAQGAYYGYTF
>TRBV19|TRBJ1-4|TRBD1|NA
TGTGCCAGTAGTTCGACGACAGGGCGACTTTTT
CASSSTTGRLF
>TRBV30|TRBJ2-1|TRBD2|once
TGTGCCTGGGCGGGACTAGCGGGAGCGCGCTCCTACAATGAGCAGTTCTTC
CAWAGLAGARSYNEQFF
>TRBV25-1|TRBJ2-7|NA|NA
TGTGCCAGCAGTGACTCGACAGACCAGCTTTGGGACGAGCAGTACTTC
CASSDSTDQLWDEQYF
>TRBV9|TRBJ1-1|NA|NA
TGTGCCAGCAGCGTAGGCAGGGTGAACACTGAAGCTTTCTTT
CASSVGRVNTEAFF
>TRBV4-2|TRBJ2-2|NA|NA
TGTGCCAGCAGCCAAGTAACCGGGGAGCTGTTTTTT
CASSQVTGELFF
>TRBV5-1|TRBJ1-5|NA|NA
TGCGCCAGCCGTAGGGGCGCCAATAGCAATCAGCCCCAGCATTTT
CASRRGANSNQPQHF
>TRBV7-2|TRBJ2-5|TRBD1|once
TGTGCCAGCAGCTTAGACAGGGGGAAGACCCAGTACTTC
CASSLDRGKTQYF
>TRBV11-2|TRBJ2-7|NA|NA
TGTGCCAGCAGCTTAGATGACATCCTGACAGAGTACTACGAGCAGTACTTC
CASSLDDILTEYYEQYF
>TRBV28|TRBJ2-7|NA|NA
TGTGCCAGCAGTCCTCTAGGAGTGCCCACCTACGAGCAGTACTTC
CASSPLGVPTYEQYF
>TRBV4-3|TRBJ2-3|TRBD1|NA
TGCGCCAGCAGCCTCGGACAGGGGGGAGCAGATACGCAGTATTTT
CASSLGQGGADTQYF
>TRBV6-1|TRBJ1-5|TRBD1|NA
TGTGCCAGCAGTGAAGGAGGGGGCGGCAATCAGCCCCAGCATTTT
CASSEGGGGNQPQHF
>TRBV7-2|TRBJ2-7|TRBD2|NA
TGTGCCAGCAGCCTGATAGCGGGAGGGGAGAGCGAGCAGTACTTC
CASSLIAGGESEQYF
>TRBV19|TRBJ2-7|TRBD1|NA
TGTGCCAGTAGACCCAAACGGGACAGGGGCTCCGAGCAGTACTTC
CASRPKRDRGSEQYF
>TRBV6-2/TRBV6-3|TRBJ2-5|TRBD2|NA
TGTGCCAGCAGTTACGGGACTAGCGGGCAAGAGACCCAGTACTTC
CASSYGTSGQETQYF
>TRBV6-5|TRBJ2-7|NA|NA
TGTGCCAGCAGAGCGACAGGAACGATCTACGAGCAGTACTTC
CASRATGTIYEQYF
>TRBV6-5|TRBJ1-3|NA|NA
TGTGCCAGCAGTAATCCAGGGTTCTCTGGAAACACCATATATTTT
CASSNPGFSGNTIYF
>TRBV4-3|TRBJ1-1|TRBD1|few
TGCGCCAGCAGCCAAAGACAGGGGGCGGGCACTGAAGCTTTCTTT
CASSQRQGAGTEAFF
>TRBV3-1/TRBV3-2|TRBJ1-4|TRBD1|NA
TGTGCCAGCAGCCAAGGGGACAGAGGAAAACTGTTTTTT
CASSQGDRGKLFF
>TRBV11-3|TRBJ1-3|NA|NA
TGTGCCAGCAGCATTGGCGGTAACTCTGGAAACACCATATATTTT
CASSIGGNSGNTIYF
>TRBV5-1|TRBJ1-2|NA|NA
TGCGCCAGCACGACGGGGAACTATGGCTACACCTTC
CASTTGNYGYTF
>TRBV11-2|TRBJ1-2|NA|NA
TGTGCCAGCAGCCCCGGGAGGGCCTATGGCTACACCTTC
CASSPGRAYGYTF
>TRBV2|TRBJ2-3|NA|NA
TGTGCCAGCAGTGGCGGGTTGGTCACAGATACGCAGTATTTT
CASSGGLVTDTQYF
>TRBV5-5|TRBJ1-5|NA|NA
TGTGCCAGCAGCTCCGACTTGGGTCATCAGCCCCAGCATTTT
CASSSDLGHQPQHF
>TRBV6-6|TRBJ1-3|NA|NA
TGTGCCAGCAGTTACGGTGACACGGCTGGAAACACCATATATTTT
CASSYGDTAGNTIYF
>TRBV19|TRBJ1-4|TRBD1|NA
TGTGCCAGTAGTACCTCACAGGGGCTCACTAATGAAAAACTGTTTTTT
CASSTSQGLTNEKLFF
>TRBV13|TRBJ2-7|TRBD2|NA
TGTGCCAGCAGCTCCCAGCGGGAGGGTTCGTACGAGCAGTACTTC
CASSSQREGSYEQYF
>TRBV3-1/TRBV3-2|TRBJ1-1|NA|NA
TGTGCCAGCAGGACGACGAGGTCGGCTGAAGCTTTCTTT
CASRTTRSAEAFF
>TRBV2|TRBJ2-1|TRBD2|NA
TGTGCCAGCAGGGTTGGGACTAGCGGGAGTTACGCGGGGACCAATGAGCAGTTCTTC
CASRVGTSGSYAGTNEQFF
>TRBV7-2|TRBJ2-7|TRBD2|NA
TGTGCCAGCAGCTTAGAAGGACTAGCGGGAGACGAGCAGTACTTC
CASSLEGLAGDEQYF
>TRBV28|TRBJ2-7|TRBD1|NA
TGTGCCAGCAGTTCCGCAGACAGGGTACGGTACGAGCAGTACTTC
CASSSADRVRYEQYF
>TRBV4-3|TRBJ1-4|TRBD1|NA
TGCGCCAGCAGCCAAGATTCGTACAGGGGTTCTTCTAATGAAAAACTGTTTTTT
CASSQDSYRGSSNEKLFF
>TRBV29-1|TRBJ2-5|TRBD1|NA
TGCAGCGTCCGACAGGGAGAGACCCAGTACTTC
CSVRQGETQYF
>TRBV5-4|TRBJ2-1|NA|NA
TGTGCCTTCCTAGGAAATAATGAGCAGTTCTTC
CAFLGNNEQFF
>TRBV28|TRBJ2-1|NA|NA
TGTGCCAGCAGTCCACTCATCGGCGGATACAATGAGCAGTTCTTC
CASSPLIGGYNEQFF
>TRBV9|TRBJ2-1|TRBD2|few
TGTGCCAGCAGCCCGCCTCCCGGGACTACCTCGTACAATGAGCAGTTCTTC
CASSPPPGTTSYNEQFF
>TRBV5-5|TRBJ2-3|NA|NA
TGTGCCAGCAGCTCAGGGGTAGATACGCAGTATTTT
CASSSGVDTQYF
>TRBV25-1|TRBJ1-2|TRBD1|NA
TGTGCCAGCAGTCCTAAGCAGGGGGCGTTCTATGGCTACACCTTC
CASSPKQGAFYGYTF
>TRBV12-3/TRBV12-4|TRBJ1-5|NA|once
TGTGCCAGCAGTTTAGAGGGGGATCAGCCCCAGCATTTT
CASSLEGDQPQHF
>TRBV24-1|TRBJ2-1|TRBD1|NA
TGTGCCACCAGGAGAGGACAGGGTTCGATCTCCTACAATGAGCAGTTCTTC
CATRRGQGSISYNEQFF
>TRBV12-3/TRBV12-4|TRBJ2-2|TRBD2|NA
TGTGCCAGCCGGGGGGGCAACACCGGGGAGCTGTTTTTT
CASRGGNTGELFF
>TRBV19|TRBJ2-1|TRBD2|NA
TGTGCCAGTACCGATAGCGGGAGGAGGGACAATGAGCAGTTCTTC
CASTDSGRRDNEQFF
>TRBV4-3|TRBJ2-7|TRBD2|NA
TGCGCCAGCAGCCAAGAGGTGGGCGGGAGAAGCTCCTACGAGCAGTACTTC
CASSQEVGGRSSYEQYF
>TRBV24-1|TRBJ1-4|TRBD1|NA
TGTGCCACGATGGGACAGGGTCAGGAAAAACTGTTTTTT
CATMGQGQEKLFF
>TRBV3-1/TRBV3-2|TRBJ2-3|TRBD2|once
TGTGCCAGCAGCCATCTGATCGGGAGGGTTGAGTATTTT
CASSHLIGRVEYF
>TRBV4-3|TRBJ1-4|NA|NA
TGCGCCAGCAGCCAAAAAGGTAGAGGCAGGGCCGAAAAACTGTTTTTT
CASSQKGRGRAEKLFF
>TRBV10-1|TRBJ2-7|NA|NA
TGCGCCAGCAGTGAGATGGAGGCGCCTTACGAGCAGTACTTC
CASSEMEAPYEQYF
>TRBV28|TRBJ2-4|NA|NA
TGTGCCAGCAGTTTATCCCACAGGGGACTAGCCAAAAACATTCAGTACTTC
CASSLSHRGLAKNIQYF
>TRBV29-1|TRBJ2-7|TRBD1|NA
TGCAGCGTAGGACAGGGGATGGGGGAGCAGTACTTC
CSVGQGMGEQYF
>TRBV11-3|TRBJ2-3|NA|NA
TGTGCCAGCAGCCCCATGAGGGATCGGCCAGATACGCAGTATTTT
CASSPMRDRPDTQYF
>TRBV18|TRBJ1-6|NA|NA
TGTGCCAGCTCACCATTGATTGCGCGGAGTAATAATTCACCCCTCCACTTT
CASSPLIARSNNSPLHF